These 21 T cell receptor beta chains originate from one sample sequenced in a study of human T cells and chemical hapten exposure. Time point denoted: patch test 1, 2 weeks after DPC sensitization. Specified treatment: therapeutic diphenylcyclopropenone sensitization with weekly scalp DPC. TCRdb recomputed calls from the RACE reads with MiXCR, one row per CDR3 protein. Of fewer than 200,000 distinct CDR3 sequences in the sample, 20% to 25% were seen once. The source material was whole blood, sampled in connection with sensitization to the hapten diphenylcyclopropenone (DPC). Every receptor here comes from a woman in her fifties or sixties with alopecia areata. Some clones in this sample may be carry-over from other donors' samples.

This clonotype has only a few counts. The rearrangement uses TRBV5-1 and TRBJ1-2; a weak D match, TRBD1 (5 bases). The germline V and J ends were trimmed by 4 bases and 3 bases, with 19 bases remaining between them. This CDR3 has 16 amino acids. Per germline, CDR1 SGHRS and CDR2 YFSETQ. CDR3 protein: CASSPGRIVGDYGYTF. Here the CDR3 DNA reads TGCGCCAGCAGCCCAGGGCGTATCGTGGGTGACTATGGCTACACCTTC.

This chain uses TRBV6-2 or TRBV6-3 with TRBJ2-5; D is unclear. CDR1 and CDR2 (germline): MNHEY, SVGEGT. Trimming shortened V by 0 bases and J by 2 bases, and 1 base separated the two germline ends. CDR3 length: 12 residues. CDR3 loop: CASSYSQETQYF. Written as DNA, the CDR3 is TGTGCCAGCAGTTACTCTCAAGAGACCCAGTACTTC.

The chain has TRBV29-1 and TRBJ1-1; D not resolved. V was pared by 5 bases and J by 0 bases, with 7 bases between. The germline V gene encodes CDR1 SQVTM and CDR2 ANQGSEA. The CDR3 is 12 amino acids. CDR3 nucleotide sequence: TGCAGCGTTTCGGGGATGAACACTGAAGCTTTCTTT. Translation gives CSVSGMNTEAFF.

The V and J genes are TRBV2 and TRBJ2-6; 8 bases are a match to TRBD1. Trimming at V came to 5 bases and at J to 4 bases, leaving 4 bases not matched to a gene. Germline V gives CDR1 SNHLY, CDR2 FYNNEI. The CDR3 is 15 amino acids. The CDR3 DNA reads TGTGCCAGCAGTCAGGGGGCGCGGGGGGCCAACGTCCTGACTTTC. It codes for CASSQGARGANVLTF.

The table lists this clonotype with a few counts. The V and J genes are TRBV20-1 and TRBJ2-1; 13 positions match TRBD2. In germline, CDR1 is DFQATT, CDR2 SNEGSKA (reference sequence). With 6 bases clipped from V and 3 bases from J, the junction kept 8 bases outside the gene matches. The CDR3 is made up of 16 amino acids. CDR3 nucleotides: TGCAGTGCCCTACCCGGGACTAGCGGGATCTACAATGAGCAGTTCTTC. It codes for CSALPGTSGIYNEQFF.

The chain has TRBV2 and TRBJ1-1; D unclear. The germline V gene encodes CDR1 SNHLY and CDR2 FYNNEI. Between the trimmed V and J ends, which lost 4 bases and 4 bases, there was a span of 10 bases. CDR3 length: 13 residues. Here the CDR3 DNA reads TGTGCCAGCAGTGGCCAAGTCTTCACTGAAGCTTTCTTT. It translates to CASSGQVFTEAFF.

This clonotype showed up just a few times. The chain joins TRBV18 to TRBJ1-2; no firm D call. The length of the CDR3 is 16 residues. Deletions cut 2 bases from V and 6 bases from J, with 19 bases between. CDR1 is KGHSH and CDR2 is LQKENI in the germline V gene. The DNA for the CDR3 is TGTGCCAGCTCACCAGGTCAGGTGCCAAGCATCCATGGCTACACCTTC. It is translated as CASSPGQVPSIHGYTF.

This clonotype has a handful of counts. The CDR3 nucleotides are TGTGCCAGCAGCAATAGCGCCGGAGCCTTCAATGAGCAGTTCTTC. Amino acid sequence: CASSNSAGAFNEQFF. The V call is TRBV7-9, the J call TRBJ2-1; a possible D gene is TRBD2 (5 bases). The CDR3 is made up of 15 amino acids. V lost 5 bases and J 6 bases, leaving 17 bases between the germline ends. Germline-derived CDR1 and CDR2 are SEHNR and FQNEAQ (reference sequence).

V gene TRBV10-3 combines with J gene TRBJ2-3; the match to TRBD2 covers 14 bases. The CDR3 sequence is 19 residues long. The junction had 9 bases not matched to a gene; V was cut back by 3 bases and J by 1 base. Per the germline V gene, CDR1 is ENHRY and CDR2 is SYGVKD. The CDR3 nucleotides are TGTGCCATCAGTGACACTTCCGGGACTAGCGGGAGCGGCACAGATACGCAGTATTTT. Encoded protein: CAISDTSGTSGSGTDTQYF.

This clonotype was counted between two and nine times. The rearrangement uses TRBV7-2 and TRBJ2-1, with TRBD2 identical over 9 bases. This CDR3 contains 16 residues. The germline V gene has CDR1 SGHTA and CDR2 FQGNSA. The ends lost 6 bases at V and 1 base at J; junction bases unmatched: 7. Here the CDR3 reads CASRISGSRSYNEQFF. The CDR3 DNA reads TGTGCCAGCAGAATTAGCGGGAGTAGGTCCTACAATGAGCAGTTCTTC.

On this clonotype: The junction departs from the called germline gene at one end, perhaps through a read error. The chain couples TRBV6-5 to TRBJ1-5, with 9 bases lining up with TRBD1. This CDR3 has 13 amino acids. CDR1 MNHEY and CDR2 SVGAGI come from the germline V gene. CDR3 coding DNA: TGTGCCAGCAGCACAGGGGGCAACCAGCCCCAGCATTTT. This encodes CASSTGGNQPQHF.

V usage is TRBV12-3 or TRBV12-4 and J usage is TRBJ1-5; D is unclear. CDR3 length: 15 residues. V lost 5 bases and J 8 bases, leaving 19 bases between the germline ends. CDR3 sequence reads: CASSPGVEKREPQHF. The DNA for the CDR3 is TGTGCCAGCAGTCCTGGGGTAGAAAAAAGGGAGCCCCAGCATTTT.

This clonotype was seen a few times. The V gene is TRBV10-3, the J gene TRBJ1-3; D is uncertain. Germline CDR1 ENHRY, CDR2 SYGVKD. This CDR3 is built from 12 residues. V was shortened by 10 bases and J by 2 bases, with 9 bases between the two germline ends. The DNA for the CDR3 is TGTGCCACTCGGATTGCTGGAAACACCATATATTTT. Encoded protein: CATRIAGNTIYF.

This clonotype was counted between two and nine times. The chain employs TRBV21-1 and TRBJ2-7; the table's D call, TRBD2, was not checked against the DNA. TRBV21-1 represents a pseudogene. The CDR3 is 20 residues long. Here the CDR3 DNA reads TGTGCCGGACGGACAGGGGAACGACTAGCGGGAGGGCCCAGCTCCTACGAGCAGTACTTC. It is translated as CAGRTGERLAGGPSSYEQYF.

Here the CDR3 reads CASSLAARSGADTQYF. The CDR3 DNA reads as TGTGCCAGCAGCTTGGCGGCCAGATCCGGGGCAGATACGCAGTATTTT. The chain joins TRBV5-5 to TRBJ2-3; weak D call: TRBD2 (5 bases). Germline-derived CDR1 and CDR2 are SGHKS and YYEKEE (reference sequence). This CDR3 contains 16 residues. The germline V and J ends were trimmed by 0 bases and 4 bases, with 15 bases remaining between them.

The rearrangement links TRBV6-1 to TRBJ2-1, with 11 nucleotides matching TRBD2. V was pared by 6 bases and J by 9 bases, with 16 bases of the junction left unmatched. CDR3 length equals 17 residues. CDR1 is MNHNS and CDR2 is SASEGT in the germline V gene. The CDR3 reads CASSRGRVAGGPAEQFF. For the CDR3, the DNA is TGTGCCAGCAGCCGAGGGAGGGTAGCGGGAGGGCCGGCTGAGCAGTTCTTC.

This chain links TRBV6-5 with TRBJ1-2; D is undetermined. There are 14 residues in the CDR3. CDR1 is MNHEY and CDR2 is SVGAGI in the germline V gene. Trimming left V 6 bases short and J 7 bases short, with 18 bases between. CDR3 sequence reads: CASRTSQNLGGYTF. The CDR3 DNA reads TGTGCCAGCAGGACGAGCCAGAATCTCGGTGGCTACACCTTC.

The CDR3 loop is CASSPLSRWDPETQYF. In DNA, the CDR3 is TGTGCCAGCAGCCCGCTTAGCAGATGGGACCCAGAGACCCAGTACTTC. The chain has TRBV7-9 and TRBJ2-5; D possibly matches TRBD1 or TRBD2 (5 bases each). V was clipped by 5 bases and J by 4 bases, with 20 bases between them. The CDR3 is 16 amino acids. Germline CDR1 SEHNR, CDR2 FQNEAQ (reference sequence). The full variable domain, completed using reference TRBV7-9 and TRBJ2-5, is DTGVSQNPRHKITKRGQNVTFRCDPISEHNRLYWYRQTLGQGPEFLTYFQNEAQLEKSRLLSDRFSAERPKGSFSTLEIQRTEQGDSAMYLCASSPLSRWDPETQYFGPGTRLLVL.

The chain recombines TRBV5-8 with TRBJ1-6; 7 bases are a match to TRBD1. CDR1 is SGHTS and CDR2 is YDEGEE in the germline V gene. V gave up 5 bases and J gave up 7 bases; unmatched junction bases: 6. This CDR3 comprises 14 residues. CDR3 in DNA: TGTGCCAGCAGTTATCAACAGGGGAATTCACCCCTCCACTTT. Encoded protein: CASSYQQGNSPLHF.

The V call is TRBV4-2, the J call TRBJ2-5; a weak D match, TRBD2 (5 bases). Per the germline V gene, CDR1 is LGHNA and CDR2 is YNFKEQ. V shed 1 base and J shed 3 bases, with 12 bases lying between them. The CDR3 length is 15 residues. The CDR3 coding sequence is TGTGCCAGCAGCCAAGGCGAGCAAGCGGAAGAGACCCAGTACTTC. It specifies CASSQGEQAEETQYF.

This clonotype was counted a few times. The chain carries TRBV6-5 and TRBJ1-5; possible D gene TRBD1, 5 bases. Germline CDR1 is MNHEY and CDR2 is SVGAGI. CDR3 length equals 14 residues. The V and J ends lost 3 bases and 2 bases respectively, with 8 bases between them. This CDR3 is CASSYLGGNQPQHF. CDR3 DNA sequence: TGTGCCAGCAGTTATTTGGGGGGCAATCAGCCCCAGCATTTT.